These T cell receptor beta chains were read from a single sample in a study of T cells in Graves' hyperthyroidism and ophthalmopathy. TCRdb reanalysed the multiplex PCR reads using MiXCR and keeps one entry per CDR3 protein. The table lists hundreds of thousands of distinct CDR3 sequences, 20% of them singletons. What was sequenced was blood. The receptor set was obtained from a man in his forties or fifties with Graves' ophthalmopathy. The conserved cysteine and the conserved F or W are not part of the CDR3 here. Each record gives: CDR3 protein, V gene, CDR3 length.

CDR3aa: ASSLGQQRQAF
v_gene: TRBV3-1
len: 11

CDR3aa: ASSTDRVNTEAF
v_gene: TRBV19
len: 12

CDR3aa: ASSSFWSREQF
v_gene: TRBV6-5
len: 11

CDR3aa: ASTVQGSMNTEAF
v_gene: TRBV7-2
len: 13

CDR3aa: ASSLALATNEKLF
v_gene: TRBV12-3/TRBV12-4
len: 13

CDR3aa: ASSGPLQVHEQF
v_gene: TRBV28
len: 12

CDR3aa: ASSLGQLEAF
v_gene: TRBV18
len: 10

CDR3aa: ASSVGGGLRPYNEQF
v_gene: TRBV9
len: 15

CDR3aa: ASSDPGLTEAF
v_gene: TRBV2
len: 11

CDR3aa: ASKGSATEAF
v_gene: TRBV27
len: 10

CDR3aa: ASSPGLDYEQY
v_gene: TRBV18
len: 11

CDR3aa: ASSVGTVPYEQY
v_gene: TRBV9
len: 12

CDR3aa: ASSSAGTSGSGQETQY
v_gene: TRBV5-1
len: 16

CDR3aa: ASSFRSSGGGDTQY
v_gene: TRBV3-1
len: 14

CDR3aa: ASSSGQGAEKLF
v_gene: TRBV27
len: 12

CDR3aa: ASSQPPRDWSNSPLH
v_gene: TRBV4-1
len: 15

CDR3aa: ASSEARAGANVLT
v_gene: TRBV6-1
len: 13

CDR3aa: SARDNLVRGYTEAF
v_gene: TRBV20-1
len: 14

CDR3aa: AISESIGTSGRNEQY
v_gene: TRBV10-3
len: 15

CDR3aa: ASSATGVSNQPQH
v_gene: TRBV12-3/TRBV12-4
len: 13

CDR3aa: ASSYGTSSSGNTIY
v_gene: TRBV5-5
len: 14

CDR3aa: SVGASGRERTDTQY
v_gene: TRBV29-1
len: 14

CDR3aa: ASRQDRTGGLNEQF
v_gene: TRBV6-2/TRBV6-3
len: 14

CDR3aa: ASSSGGQGIYGYT
v_gene: TRBV13
len: 13

CDR3aa: AWSVFRGRPYNEQF
v_gene: TRBV30
len: 14

CDR3aa: ASSPGLAGATGELF
v_gene: TRBV5-1
len: 14

CDR3aa: ASGRESYEQY
v_gene: TRBV3-1
len: 10

CDR3aa: ASSHHEGGGTDTQY
v_gene: TRBV5-1
len: 14

CDR3aa: ASSPSGGEADTQY
v_gene: TRBV13
len: 13

CDR3aa: ASSVGGSFTDTQY
v_gene: TRBV9
len: 13

CDR3aa: ASSFSASSSYEQY
v_gene: TRBV7-8
len: 13